This T cell receptor beta chain was recorded in a study of blood T cell repertoires in COVID-19. On the study more broadly: Researchers got acute and convalescent COVID-19 samples from the United States, Italy and Spain. PBMCs, B-cell-depleted T cells, or T cells were the source of the cDNA or gDNA that made up the material.

Authors' methods: How many nucleated cells were present was estimated from reference gene primer amplification. TCRdb's copy holds only in-frame clones and misses some; the assay was immunoSEQ multiplex PCR. The V and J calls and clone size were taken over from that table, and D and trimming were inferred from the DNA. The table includes around 42,000 clones, approximately 85% detected once. The CDR3 is made up of 15 amino acids. CDR1 SQVTM and CDR2 ANQGSEA come from the germline V gene. Between the trimmed V and J ends, which lost 4 bases and 0 bases, there was a span of 14 bases. The sequence derives from an older woman in a cohort sampled during active COVID-19. Sample: peripheral blood. The rearrangement links TRBV29-1 to TRBJ2-3; a possible D gene is TRBD2 (6 bases). CDR3 sequence: CSVALGTFSTDTQYF. As DNA, the CDR3 is TGCAGCGTTGCGTTGGGGACTTTTAGCACAGATACGCAGTATTTT.